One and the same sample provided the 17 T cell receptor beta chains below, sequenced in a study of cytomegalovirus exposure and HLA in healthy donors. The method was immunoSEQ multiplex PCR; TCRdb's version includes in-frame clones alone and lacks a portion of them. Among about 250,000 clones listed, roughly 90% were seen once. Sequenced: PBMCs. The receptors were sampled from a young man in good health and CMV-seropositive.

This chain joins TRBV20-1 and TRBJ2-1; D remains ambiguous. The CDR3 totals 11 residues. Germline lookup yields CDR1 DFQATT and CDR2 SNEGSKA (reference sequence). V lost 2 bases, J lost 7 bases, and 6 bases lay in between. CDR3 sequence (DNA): TGCAGTGCTAGATCCGGGAATGAGCAGTTCTTC. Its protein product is CSARSGNEQFF.

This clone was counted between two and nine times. CDR3 nucleotides: TGTGCCAGCAGGGGGGACGGGATTGGCTACACCTTC. Protein sequence: CASRGDGIGYTF. This chain links TRBV7-9 with TRBJ1-2, with TRBD1 as a possible D gene (5 bases). The CDR3 has 12 amino acids. V shed 6 bases and J shed 7 bases, with 12 bases lying between them. Germline values: CDR1 SEHNR, CDR2 FQNEAQ (reference sequence). The whole variable domain, remainder taken from reference TRBV7-9 and TRBJ1-2, is DTGVSQNPRHKITKRGQNVTFRCDPISEHNRLYWYRQTLGQGPEFLTYFQNEAQLEKSRLLSDRFSAERPKGSFSTLEIQRTEQGDSAMYLCASRGDGIGYTFGSGTRLTVV.

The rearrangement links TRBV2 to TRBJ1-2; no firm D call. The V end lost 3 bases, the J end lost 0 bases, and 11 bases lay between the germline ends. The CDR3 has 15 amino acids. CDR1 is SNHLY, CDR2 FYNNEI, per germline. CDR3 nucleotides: TGTGCCAGCAGTGATCGACGGCATACTAACTATGGCTACACCTTC. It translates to CASSDRRHTNYGYTF.

For the CDR3, the DNA is TGTGCCAGCAGTTACTCGCAGGTTAATGAAAAACTGTTTTTT. This encodes CASSYSQVNEKLFF. The chain couples TRBV6-6 to TRBJ1-4; D remains ambiguous. Germline V gene lookup returns CDR1 MNHNY and CDR2 SVGAGI (reference sequence). V lost 0 bases and J lost 4, with 6 bases in between. The CDR3 runs 14 residues.

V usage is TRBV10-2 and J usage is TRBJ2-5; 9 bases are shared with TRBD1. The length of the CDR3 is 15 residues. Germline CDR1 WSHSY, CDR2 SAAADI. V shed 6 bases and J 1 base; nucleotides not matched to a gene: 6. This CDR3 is CASSGRDRAQETQYF. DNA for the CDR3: TGCGCCAGCAGCGGCCGGGACAGGGCCCAAGAGACCCAGTACTTC.

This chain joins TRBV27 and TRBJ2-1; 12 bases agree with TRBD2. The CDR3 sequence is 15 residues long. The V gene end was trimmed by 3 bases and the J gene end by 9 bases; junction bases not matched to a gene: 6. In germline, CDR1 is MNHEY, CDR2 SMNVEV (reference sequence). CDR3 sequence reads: CASSLRLAGAPEQFF. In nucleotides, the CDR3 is TGTGCCAGCAGTTTGAGACTAGCGGGAGCCCCTGAGCAGTTCTTC.

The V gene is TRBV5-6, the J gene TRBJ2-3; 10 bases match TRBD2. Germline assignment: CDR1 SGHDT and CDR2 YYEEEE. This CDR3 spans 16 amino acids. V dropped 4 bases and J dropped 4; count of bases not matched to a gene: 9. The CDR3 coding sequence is TGTGCCAGCAGCAAGAGCCCGGGACTAGCGTCAGATACGCAGTATTTT. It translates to CASSKSPGLASDTQYF. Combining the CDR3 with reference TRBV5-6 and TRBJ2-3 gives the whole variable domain DAGVTQSPTHLIKTRGQQVTLRCSPKSGHDTVSWYQQALGQGPQFIFQYYEEEERQRGNFPDRFSGHQFPNYSSELNVNALLLGDSALYLCASSKSPGLASDTQYFGPGTRLTVL.

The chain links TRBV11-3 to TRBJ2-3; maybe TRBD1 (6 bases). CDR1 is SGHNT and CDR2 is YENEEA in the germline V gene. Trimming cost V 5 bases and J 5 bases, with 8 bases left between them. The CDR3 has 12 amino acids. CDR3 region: CASSKQGDTQYF. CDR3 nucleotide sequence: TGTGCCAGCAGCAAACAGGGAGATACGCAGTATTTT.

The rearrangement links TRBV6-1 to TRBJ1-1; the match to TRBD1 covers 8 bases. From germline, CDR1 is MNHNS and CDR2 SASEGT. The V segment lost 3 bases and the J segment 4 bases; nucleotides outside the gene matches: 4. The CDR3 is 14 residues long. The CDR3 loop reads CASSETGVGTEAFF. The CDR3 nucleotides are TGTGCCAGCAGTGAGACAGGGGTTGGCACTGAAGCTTTCTTT.

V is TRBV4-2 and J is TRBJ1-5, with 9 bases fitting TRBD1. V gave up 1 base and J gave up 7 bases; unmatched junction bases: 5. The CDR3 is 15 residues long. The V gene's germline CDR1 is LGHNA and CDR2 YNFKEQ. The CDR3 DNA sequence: TGTGCCAGCAGCCAAGCGACAGGGGGAAACCAGCCCCAGCATTTT. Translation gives CASSQATGGNQPQHF.

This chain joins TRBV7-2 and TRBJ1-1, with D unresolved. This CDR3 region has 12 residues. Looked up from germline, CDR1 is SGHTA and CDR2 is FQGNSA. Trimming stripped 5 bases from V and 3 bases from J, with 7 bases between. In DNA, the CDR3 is TGTGCCAGCAGCGAAGGTTACACTGAAGCTTTCTTT. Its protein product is CASSEGYTEAFF.

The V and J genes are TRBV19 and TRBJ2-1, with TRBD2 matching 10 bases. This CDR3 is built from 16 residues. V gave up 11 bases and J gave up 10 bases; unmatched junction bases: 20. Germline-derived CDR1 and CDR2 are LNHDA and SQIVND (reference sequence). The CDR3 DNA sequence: TGTGCCTCGACCCGGAGACTAGCGGGTGGGAGTTACGAGCAGTTCTTC. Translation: CASTRRLAGGSYEQFF.

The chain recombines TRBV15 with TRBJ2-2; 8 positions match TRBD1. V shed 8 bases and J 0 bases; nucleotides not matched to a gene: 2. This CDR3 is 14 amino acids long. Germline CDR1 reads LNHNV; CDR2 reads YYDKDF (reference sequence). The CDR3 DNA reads TGTGCCACCTCGGACAGGGCGAACACCGGGGAGCTGTTTTTT. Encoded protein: CATSDRANTGELFF.

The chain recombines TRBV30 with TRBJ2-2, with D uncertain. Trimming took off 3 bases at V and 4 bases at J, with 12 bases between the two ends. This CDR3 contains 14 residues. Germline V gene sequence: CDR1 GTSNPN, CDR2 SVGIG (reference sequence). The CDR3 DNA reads TGTGCCTGGAGGGAACCACAGCTCACCGGGGAGCTGTTTTTT. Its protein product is CAWREPQLTGELFF.

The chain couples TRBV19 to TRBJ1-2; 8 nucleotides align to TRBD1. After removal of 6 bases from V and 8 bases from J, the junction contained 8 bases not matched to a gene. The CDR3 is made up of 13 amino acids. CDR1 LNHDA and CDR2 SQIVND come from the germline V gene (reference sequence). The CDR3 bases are TGTGCCAGTAGCCCCAGGGGGCGCGGGGGCTACACCTTC. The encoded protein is CASSPRGRGGYTF.

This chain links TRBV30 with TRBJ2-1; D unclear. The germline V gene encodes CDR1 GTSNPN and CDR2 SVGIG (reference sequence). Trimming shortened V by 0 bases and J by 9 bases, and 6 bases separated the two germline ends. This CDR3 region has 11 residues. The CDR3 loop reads CAWSVDPEQFF. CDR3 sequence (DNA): TGTGCCTGGAGTGTAGATCCTGAGCAGTTCTTC.

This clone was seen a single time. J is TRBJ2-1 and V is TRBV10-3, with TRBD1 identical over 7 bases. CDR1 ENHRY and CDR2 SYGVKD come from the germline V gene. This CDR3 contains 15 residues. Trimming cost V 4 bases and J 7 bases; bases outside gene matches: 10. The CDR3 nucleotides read TGTGCCATCAGTGGATATGACAGGGAGAGGAATGAGCAGTTCTTC. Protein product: CAISGYDRERNEQFF.